The clone carrying this TCR beta chain was detected only a few times. Losses at the gene ends were 5 bases for V and 4 bases for J; bases not matched to a gene: 11. This CDR3 has 17 amino acids. The germline V gene has CDR1 MNHEY and CDR2 SMNVEV (reference sequence). The sample comes from a study of cytomegalovirus exposure and HLA in healthy donors. The PCR employed 60 Vbeta primers together with 13 Jbeta primers. Here immunoSEQ multiplex PCR was the method, and the copy in TCRdb shows in-frame clones only, minus some. The table includes more than 110,000 clones, 70% detected once. The material sequenced was PBMCs. The chain links TRBV27 to TRBJ2-3; 11 bases are a match to TRBD1. The receptor's source is a woman aged 55-69 years in good health and CMV-seropositive. CDR3 in amino acids: CASSTLGQGGSADTQYF. The CDR3 DNA reads TGTGCCAGCAGTACACTGGGACAGGGGGGGAGCGCAGATACGCAGTATTTT.